This entry features one T cell receptor beta chain sequence. The record originates from a study of tumour-infiltrating T cells in Burkitt lymphoma. The table came from immunoSEQ multiplex PCR; TCRdb's copy has only in-frame clones and leaves some out. The table lists 43,000 or so clones, about a third of them singletons. Germline CDR1 SGHNT, CDR2 YYREEE (reference sequence). V gave up 4 bases and J gave up 10 bases, with 9 bases separating them. The CDR3 extends over 11 amino acids. The material sequenced was tumor tissue. The TCR was taken from a human donor with Burkitt lymphoma. This chain joins TRBV5-4 and TRBJ2-1; D remains ambiguous. CDR3 region: CASSKFEEQFF. For the CDR3, the DNA is TGTGCCAGCAGCAAGTTCGAGGAGCAGTTCTTC.